The table lists the clone carrying this T cell receptor beta chain with a few counts. PCR amplification relied on 60 Vbeta primers (plus 13 Jbeta primers). Here immunoSEQ multiplex PCR was the method, and the copy in TCRdb shows in-frame clones only, minus some. Found here are about 200,000 clones, 70% to 80% of them singletons; the top ten hold about 2.1%. This entry comes from a study of cytomegalovirus exposure and HLA in healthy donors. The donors comprised healthy bone marrow donors. Germline CDR1 and CDR2: SNHLY and FYNNEI. V lost 4 bases and J lost 3; bases outside the gene matches: 6. The CDR3 runs 14 residues.

The chain is built from TRBV2 and TRBJ2-7, with 7 bases identical to TRBD2. The source is a man aged 25-45 years in good health and CMV-seronegative. The sample taken for sequencing was PBMCs. Here the CDR3 reads CASSVEGGSYEQYF. The CDR3 DNA reads as TGTGCCAGCAGTGTCGAGGGCGGGAGCTACGAGCAGTACTTC.